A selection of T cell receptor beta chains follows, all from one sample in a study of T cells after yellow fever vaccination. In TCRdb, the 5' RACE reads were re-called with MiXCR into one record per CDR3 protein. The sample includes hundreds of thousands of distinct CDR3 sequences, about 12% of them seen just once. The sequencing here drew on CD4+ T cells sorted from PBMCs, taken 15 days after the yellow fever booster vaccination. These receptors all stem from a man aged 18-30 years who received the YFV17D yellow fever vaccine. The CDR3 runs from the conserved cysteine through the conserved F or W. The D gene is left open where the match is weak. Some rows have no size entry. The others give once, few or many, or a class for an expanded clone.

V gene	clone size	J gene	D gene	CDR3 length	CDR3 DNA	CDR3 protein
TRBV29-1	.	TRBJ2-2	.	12	TGCAGCGTTGAAGGGGGTGCCGGGGAGCTGTTTTTT	CSVEGGAGELFF
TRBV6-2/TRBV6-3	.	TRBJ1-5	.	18	TGTGCCAGCAGTTACTCGGGCTCGCCCAGCTATAGCAATCAGCCCCAGCATTTT	CASSYSGSPSYSNQPQHF
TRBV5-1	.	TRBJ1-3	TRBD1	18	TGCGCCAGCAGCCCGGGACAGGTCGGGGCGCGATATGGAAACACCATATATTTT	CASSPGQVGARYGNTIYF
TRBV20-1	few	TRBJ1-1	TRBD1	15	TGCAGTGCTAGAGCTCACCAGGGGGCTCACACTGAAGCTTTCTTT	CSARAHQGAHTEAFF
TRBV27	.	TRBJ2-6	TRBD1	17	TGTGCCAGCAGTTCCAGGGGGCCCCTGGGTGGGGCCAACGTCCTGACTTTC	CASSSRGPLGGANVLTF
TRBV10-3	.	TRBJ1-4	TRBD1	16	TGTGCCATCAGCCCGGGACAGGGGCTTGGTAATGAAAAACTGTTTTTT	CAISPGQGLGNEKLFF
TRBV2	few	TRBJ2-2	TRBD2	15	TGTGCCAGCAGTGAATCGGGGGGGCACACCGGGGAGCTGTTTTTT	CASSESGGHTGELFF
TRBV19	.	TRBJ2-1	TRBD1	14	TGTGCCAGTAGAGGGACAGGGGGGTACAATGAGCAGTTCTTC	CASRGTGGYNEQFF
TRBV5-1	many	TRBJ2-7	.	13	TGCGCCAGCACCCTTGTATCGGGGCGCGAGCAGTACTTC	CASTLVSGREQYF
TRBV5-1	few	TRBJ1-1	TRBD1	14	TGCGCCAGCAGCGCGGGACAGTTGACCACTGAAGCTTTCTTT	CASSAGQLTTEAFF
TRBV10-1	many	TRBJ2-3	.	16	TGCGCCAGCAGTGAGGACCGGGAGATGGGGACAGATACGCAGTATTTT	CASSEDREMGTDTQYF